This paragraph covers one T cell receptor beta chain sequence. This sample is part of a study of sequential checkpoint blockade in melanoma. The wider study: Each arm's sequence ended with maintenance nivolumab.

Germline assignment: CDR1 SGHTA and CDR2 FQGNSA. The V segment lost 6 bases and the J segment 4 bases; nucleotides outside the gene matches: 9. The CDR3 totals 16 residues. TCRdb's copy holds only in-frame clones and misses some; the assay was immunoSEQ multiplex PCR. The repertoire holds 15,000 to 20,000 clones, around 92% seen once, with over 20% in the top ten. Treatment in this sample: randomized to nivolumab then ipilimumab (arm A) or the reverse (arm B). None of the patients previously received DNA-damaging chemotherapy. The chain combines TRBV7-2 with TRBJ2-7, with 13 bases fitting TRBD2. This material consisted of CD8+ T cells sorted from blood (inferred from file names), taken from a patient given nivolumab and ipilimumab in sequence. This clonotype originated in a human donor with melanoma. The CDR3 sequence: CASRKGTSGNRYEQYF. The CDR3 coding sequence is TGTGCCAGCAGGAAGGGGACTAGCGGGAATCGTTACGAGCAGTACTTC.